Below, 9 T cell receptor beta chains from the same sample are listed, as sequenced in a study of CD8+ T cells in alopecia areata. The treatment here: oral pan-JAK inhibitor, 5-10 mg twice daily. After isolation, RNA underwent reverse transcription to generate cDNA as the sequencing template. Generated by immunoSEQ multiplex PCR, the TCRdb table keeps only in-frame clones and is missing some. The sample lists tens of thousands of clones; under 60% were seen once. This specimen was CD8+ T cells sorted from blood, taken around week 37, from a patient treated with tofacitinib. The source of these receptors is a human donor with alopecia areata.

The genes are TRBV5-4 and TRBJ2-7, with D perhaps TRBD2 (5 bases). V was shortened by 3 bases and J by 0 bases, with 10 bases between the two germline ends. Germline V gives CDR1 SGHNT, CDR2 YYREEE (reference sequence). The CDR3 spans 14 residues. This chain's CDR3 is CASSSSRDSYEQYF. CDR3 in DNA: TGTGCCAGCAGCTCAAGCCGGGACTCCTACGAGCAGTACTTC.

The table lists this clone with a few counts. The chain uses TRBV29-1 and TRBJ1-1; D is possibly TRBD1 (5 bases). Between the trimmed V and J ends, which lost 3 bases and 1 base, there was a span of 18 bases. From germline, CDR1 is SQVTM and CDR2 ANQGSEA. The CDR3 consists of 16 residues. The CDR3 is CSVDGGADRGNTEAFF. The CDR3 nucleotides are TGCAGCGTTGATGGTGGGGCTGATAGGGGGAACACTGAAGCTTTCTTT.

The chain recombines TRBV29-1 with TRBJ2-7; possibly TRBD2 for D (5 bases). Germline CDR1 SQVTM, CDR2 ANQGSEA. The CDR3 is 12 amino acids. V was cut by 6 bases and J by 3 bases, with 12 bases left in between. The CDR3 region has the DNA TGCAGCGTCGGGGTCGGCCTCTACGAGCAGTACTTC. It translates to CSVGVGLYEQYF.

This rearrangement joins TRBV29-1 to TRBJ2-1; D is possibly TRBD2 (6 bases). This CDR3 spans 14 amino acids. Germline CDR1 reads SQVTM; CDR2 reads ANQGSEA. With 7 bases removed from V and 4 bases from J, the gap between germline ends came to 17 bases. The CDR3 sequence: CSAAIGGEYNEQFF. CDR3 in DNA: TGCAGCGCTGCCATTGGCGGGGAATACAATGAGCAGTTCTTC.

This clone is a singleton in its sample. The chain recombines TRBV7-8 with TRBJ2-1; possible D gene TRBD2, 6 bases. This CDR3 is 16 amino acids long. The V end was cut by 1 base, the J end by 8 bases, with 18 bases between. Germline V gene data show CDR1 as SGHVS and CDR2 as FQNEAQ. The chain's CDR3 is CASSLGSVGGIYEQFF. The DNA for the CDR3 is TGTGCCAGCAGCTTAGGATCCGTGGGCGGGATTTATGAGCAGTTCTTC.

The CDR3, as DNA: TGTGCCACCAGCAGACCTCCGGGACAGGGGTATCAGCCCCAGCATTTT. It is translated as CATSRPPGQGYQPQHF. The V call is TRBV15, the J call TRBJ1-5; TRBD1 aligns across 10 bases. Trimming removed 2 bases from V and 5 bases from J; junction bases left unmatched: 6. CDR3 length equals 16 residues. The germline V gene encodes CDR1 LNHNV and CDR2 YYDKDF (reference sequence). Full variable domain (rest looked up from reference TRBV15 and TRBJ1-5): DAMVIQNPRYQVTQFGKPVTLSCSQTLNHNVMYWYQQKSSQAPKLLFHYYDKDFNNEADTPDNFQSRRPNTSFCFLDIRSPGLGDTAMYLCATSRPPGQGYQPQHFGDGTRLSIL.

The CDR3: CASSPSPGEQFF. CDR3 DNA sequence: TGTGCCAGCAGCCCGTCCCCAGGGGAGCAGTTCTTC. J is TRBJ2-1 and V is TRBV7-9; D is possibly TRBD1 (5 bases). Trimming stripped 5 bases from V and 10 bases from J, with 12 bases between. There are 12 residues in the CDR3. Germline V lookup: CDR1 SEHNR, CDR2 FQNEAQ (reference sequence).

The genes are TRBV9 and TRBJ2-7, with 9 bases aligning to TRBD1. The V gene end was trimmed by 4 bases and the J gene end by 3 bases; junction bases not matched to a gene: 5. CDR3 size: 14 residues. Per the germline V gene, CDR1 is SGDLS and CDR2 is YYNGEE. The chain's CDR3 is CASSPGDRDYEQYF. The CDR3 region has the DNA TGTGCCAGCAGCCCCGGGGACAGGGACTACGAGCAGTACTTC.

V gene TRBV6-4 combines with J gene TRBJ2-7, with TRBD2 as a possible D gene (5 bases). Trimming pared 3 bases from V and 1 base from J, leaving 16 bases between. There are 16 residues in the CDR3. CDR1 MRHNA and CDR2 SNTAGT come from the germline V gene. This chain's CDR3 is CASSESFGDRSYEQYF. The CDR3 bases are TGTGCCAGCAGTGAGAGTTTCGGGGATCGTTCCTACGAGCAGTACTTC.